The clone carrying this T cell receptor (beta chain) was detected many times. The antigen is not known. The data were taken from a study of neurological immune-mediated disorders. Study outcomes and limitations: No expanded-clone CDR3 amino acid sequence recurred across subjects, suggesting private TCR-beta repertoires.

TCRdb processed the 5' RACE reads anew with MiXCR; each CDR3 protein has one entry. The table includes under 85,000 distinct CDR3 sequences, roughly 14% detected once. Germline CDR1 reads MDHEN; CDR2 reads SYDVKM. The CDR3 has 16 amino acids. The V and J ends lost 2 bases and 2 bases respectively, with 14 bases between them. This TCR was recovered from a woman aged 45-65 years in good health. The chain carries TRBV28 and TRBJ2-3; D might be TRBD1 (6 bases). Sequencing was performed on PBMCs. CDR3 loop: CASSLRLGGYTDTQYF. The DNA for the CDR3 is TGTGCCAGCAGTTTACGCTTAGGGGGATACACAGATACGCAGTATTTT.